The text below deals with one T cell receptor (beta chain). Antigen unknown. At one end the junction does not follow the germline gene, possibly because of a read error. The data originate from a study of cytomegalovirus exposure and HLA in healthy donors. General study points: Immune exposure was documented only through CMV serostatus.

Use of 60 Vbeta and 13 Jbeta primers characterized the PCR. This table comes from immunoSEQ multiplex PCR, and its TCRdb copy is limited to in-frame clones, with some not included. The profile shows around 120,000 clones, almost 85% of them singletons. CDR3 length equals 13 residues. The germline CDR1 and CDR2 sequences are SEHNR and FQNEAQ (reference sequence). The origin of this receptor is a boy aged 2 to 9 in good health and CMV-seronegative. The source material was PBMCs. The V call is TRBV7-9, the J call TRBJ1-1; 8 bases are a match to TRBD1. CDR3 sequence (DNA): TGTTCCAGCAGTCTGACAGGGGAAGGGGAGGCTTTCTTT. Its translation is CSSSLTGEGEAFF.